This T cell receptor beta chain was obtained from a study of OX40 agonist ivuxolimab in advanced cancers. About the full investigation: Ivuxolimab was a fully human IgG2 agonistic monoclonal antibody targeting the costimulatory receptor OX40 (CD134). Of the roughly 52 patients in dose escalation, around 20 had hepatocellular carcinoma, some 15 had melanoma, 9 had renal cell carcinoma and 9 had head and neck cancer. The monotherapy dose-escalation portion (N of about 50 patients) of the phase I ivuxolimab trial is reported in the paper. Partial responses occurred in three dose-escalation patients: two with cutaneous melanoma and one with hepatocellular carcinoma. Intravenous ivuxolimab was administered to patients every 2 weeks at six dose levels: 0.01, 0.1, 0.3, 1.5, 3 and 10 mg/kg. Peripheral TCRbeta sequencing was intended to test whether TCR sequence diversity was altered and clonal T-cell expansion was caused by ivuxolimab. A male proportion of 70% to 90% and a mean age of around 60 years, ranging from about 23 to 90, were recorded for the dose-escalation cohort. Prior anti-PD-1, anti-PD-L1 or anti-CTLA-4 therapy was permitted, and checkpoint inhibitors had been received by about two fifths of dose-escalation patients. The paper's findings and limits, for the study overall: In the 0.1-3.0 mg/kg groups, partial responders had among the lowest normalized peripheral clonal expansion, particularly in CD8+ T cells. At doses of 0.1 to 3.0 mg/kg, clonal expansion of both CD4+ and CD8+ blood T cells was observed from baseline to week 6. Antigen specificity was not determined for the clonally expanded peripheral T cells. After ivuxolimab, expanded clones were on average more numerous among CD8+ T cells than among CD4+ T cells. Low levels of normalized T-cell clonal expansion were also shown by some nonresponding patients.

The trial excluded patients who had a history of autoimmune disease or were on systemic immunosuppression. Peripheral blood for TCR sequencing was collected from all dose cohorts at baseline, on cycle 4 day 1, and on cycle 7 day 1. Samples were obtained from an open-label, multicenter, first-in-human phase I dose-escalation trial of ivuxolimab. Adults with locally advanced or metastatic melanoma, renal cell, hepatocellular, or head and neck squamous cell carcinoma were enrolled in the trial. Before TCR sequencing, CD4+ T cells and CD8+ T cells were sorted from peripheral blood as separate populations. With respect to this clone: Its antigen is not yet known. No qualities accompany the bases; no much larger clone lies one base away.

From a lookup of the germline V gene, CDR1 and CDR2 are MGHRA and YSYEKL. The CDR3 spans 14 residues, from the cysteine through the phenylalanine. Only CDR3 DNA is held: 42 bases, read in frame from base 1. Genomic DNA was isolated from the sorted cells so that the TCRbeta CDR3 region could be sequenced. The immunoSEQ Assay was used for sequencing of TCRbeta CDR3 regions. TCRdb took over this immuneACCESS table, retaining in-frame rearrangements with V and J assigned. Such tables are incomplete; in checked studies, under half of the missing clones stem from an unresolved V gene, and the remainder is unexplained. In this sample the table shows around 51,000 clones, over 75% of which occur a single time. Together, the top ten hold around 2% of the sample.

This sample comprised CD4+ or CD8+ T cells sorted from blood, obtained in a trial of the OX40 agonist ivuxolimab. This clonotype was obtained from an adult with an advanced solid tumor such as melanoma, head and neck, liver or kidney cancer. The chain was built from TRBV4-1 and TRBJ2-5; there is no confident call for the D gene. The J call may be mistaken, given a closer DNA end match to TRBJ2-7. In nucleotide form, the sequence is TGCGCCAGCAGCCAAGATTCAGCTAGGAACGAGCAGTACTTC. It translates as CASSQDSARNEQYF.